A single sample is the source of the 29 T cell receptor beta chains below, sequenced in a study of memory CD4+ T cells and cytomegalovirus serostatus. The sort gate was single viable CD3+CD4+CD8-CD45RO+ cells for memory CD4+ T cells. The protocol was immunoSEQ multiplex PCR, while the TCRdb copy is restricted to in-frame clones and leaves out a portion. The table includes 50,000 to 60,000 clones, 70% to 85% detected once. Sequencing was performed on memory CD4+ T cells from blood. These receptors all stem from an adult in good health and CMV-seronegative.

The DNA of the CDR3 is TGTGCCAGCTCACCGCCTAGCGGGGGTCTCACAGATACGCAGTATTTT. Translating gives CASSPPSGGLTDTQYF. J is TRBJ2-3 and V is TRBV18, with 10 bases fitting TRBD2. The CDR3 runs 16 residues. The trim removed 3 bases at V and 2 bases at J, leaving 5 bases unmatched. CDR1 KGHSH and CDR2 LQKENI come from the germline V gene.

The J gene is TRBJ2-2, the V gene TRBV5-6; possibly TRBD1 for D (6 bases). The germline V gene has CDR1 SGHDT and CDR2 YYEEEE. CDR3 length equals 15 residues. V gave up 2 bases and J gave up 4 bases, with 12 bases separating them. The CDR3 here is CASSFVPGATGELFF. The CDR3 nucleotides are TGTGCCAGCAGCTTCGTTCCAGGGGCCACCGGGGAGCTGTTTTTT.

V is TRBV6-1 and J is TRBJ1-5; TRBD1 matches 8 bases. The V segment lost 7 bases and the J segment 3 bases; nucleotides outside the gene matches: 5. Germline CDR1 and CDR2: MNHNS and SASEGT. The CDR3 runs 14 residues. CDR3 sequence reads: CASTQGANNQPQHF. The CDR3 coding sequence is TGTGCCAGCACGCAGGGGGCTAACAATCAGCCCCAGCATTTT.

This CDR3 reads CAWRPGGFYNSPLHF. In DNA, the CDR3 is TGTGCCTGGAGACCCGGGGGTTTCTATAATTCACCCCTCCACTTT. The J gene is TRBJ1-6, the V gene TRBV30, with D maybe TRBD1 (5 bases). The V gene lost 3 bases and the J gene lost 3 bases, with 12 bases spanning the gap. Germline CDR1 reads GTSNPN; CDR2 reads SVGIG (reference sequence). The CDR3 has 15 residues.

This chain uses TRBV9 with TRBJ1-5; D possibly corresponds to TRBD1 (6 bases). This CDR3 has 15 amino acids. The V gene lost 7 bases and the J gene lost 2 bases, with 16 bases spanning the gap. Per germline, CDR1 SGDLS and CDR2 YYNGEE. The CDR3 DNA is TGTGCCAGCCCCATGGGGGGCTGTGGCAATCAGCCCCAGCATTTT. Its translation: CASPMGGCGNQPQHF.

The CDR3, as DNA: TGTGCCAGCAGTGAAAAGTTGGGGCGTCCGAGGACTGAAGCTTTCTTT. Its translation: CASSEKLGRPRTEAFF. The chain combines TRBV6-1 with TRBJ1-1, with a weak D call TRBD1 (5 bases). The CDR3 runs 16 residues. Trimming left V 2 bases short and J 5 bases short, with 18 bases between. CDR1 is MNHNS, CDR2 SASEGT, per germline.

The chain is built from TRBV7-2 and TRBJ1-1; D gene uncertain. This CDR3 is built from 13 residues. The V gene's germline CDR1 is SGHTA and CDR2 FQGNSA. The germline V and J ends were trimmed by 2 bases and 3 bases, with 7 bases remaining between them. CDR3 sequence: CASSLHGDTEAFF. The CDR3 nucleotides read TGTGCCAGCAGCTTACACGGGGACACTGAAGCTTTCTTT.

This sequence joins TRBV5-6 and TRBJ1-2; D gene unclear. The CDR3 contains 13 residues. Trimming removed 4 bases at V and 4 bases at J, with 11 bases between. In germline, CDR1 is SGHDT, CDR2 YYEEEE. CDR3 residues: CASSPGAVYGYTF. CDR3 DNA sequence: TGTGCCAGCAGCCCTGGAGCCGTCTATGGCTACACCTTC.

V usage is TRBV2 and J usage is TRBJ2-2, with 9 nucleotides matching TRBD1. J lost 1 base, V lost 6 bases, and 3 bases had no gene match. The CDR3 totals 15 residues. Germline CDR1 is SNHLY and CDR2 is FYNNEI. Here the CDR3 reads CASRLDRGNTGELFF. DNA for the CDR3: TGTGCCAGCAGGTTGGACAGGGGGAACACCGGGGAGCTGTTTTTT. Supplemented by reference TRBV2 and TRBJ2-2, the full variable domain reads EPEVTQTPSHQVTQMGQEVILRCVPISNHLYFYWYRQILGQKVEFLVSFYNNEISEKSEIFDDQFSVERPDGSNFTLKIRSTKLEDSAMYFCASRLDRGNTGELFFGEGSRLTVL.

The V and J genes are TRBV30 and TRBJ2-3, with D possibly TRBD2 on 6 matching bases. This CDR3 comprises 12 residues. CDR1 is GTSNPN and CDR2 is SVGIG in the germline V gene (reference sequence). The germline V and J ends were trimmed by 3 bases and 4 bases, with 8 bases remaining between them. CDR3 sequence: CAWRGGADTQYF. The CDR3 DNA reads as TGTGCCTGGAGGGGAGGCGCAGATACGCAGTATTTT.

This clone turned up a few times. The chain carries TRBV19 and TRBJ1-4; TRBD1 agrees at 7 bases. The germline gives CDR1 LNHDA, CDR2 SQIVND (reference sequence). Losses at the gene ends were 6 bases for V and 0 bases for J; bases not matched to a gene: 7. This CDR3 has 16 residues. The CDR3 reads CASRTGRGATNEKLFF. For the CDR3, the DNA is TGTGCCAGTAGGACAGGGAGGGGTGCAACTAATGAAAAACTGTTTTTT.

The rearrangement joins TRBV7-9 to TRBJ2-1, with 8 bases matching TRBD1. CDR1 and CDR2 from the germline V gene are SEHNR and FQNEAQ (reference sequence). V was clipped by 3 bases and J by 8 bases; unmatched bases: 6. The length of the CDR3 is 14 residues. In nucleotides, the CDR3 is TGTGCCAGCAGCTTTTCAGGGGGCTGGGATGAGCAGTTCTTC. It encodes CASSFSGGWDEQFF.

V is TRBV19 and J is TRBJ1-5; TRBD1 agrees at 9 bases. CDR1 and CDR2 (germline): LNHDA, SQIVND (reference sequence). The V gene end was trimmed by 0 bases and the J gene end by 5 bases; junction bases not matched to a gene: 20. The CDR3 runs 21 residues. CDR3 sequence reads: CASSIDPRPGQGIFLHQPQHF. As DNA, the CDR3 is TGTGCCAGTAGTATAGATCCGCGACCGGGACAGGGTATTTTTCTGCATCAGCCCCAGCATTTT. Drawing the rest from reference TRBV19 and TRBJ1-5, the complete variable domain is DGGITQSPKYLFRKEGQNVTLSCEQNLNHDAMYWYRQDPGQGLRLIYYSQIVNDFQKGDIAEGYSVSREKKESFPLTVTSAQKNPTAFYLCASSIDPRPGQGIFLHQPQHFGDGTRLSIL.

The chain uses TRBV27 and TRBJ2-2; 11 nucleotides match TRBD1. Germline V lookup: CDR1 MNHEY, CDR2 SMNVEV (reference sequence). Losses at the gene ends were 6 bases for V and 4 bases for J; bases not matched to a gene: 10. This CDR3 contains 17 residues. CDR3 DNA: TGTGCCAGCAGACCTACAACCGGGACAGGGGGCACCGGGGAGCTGTTTTTT. Amino acid sequence: CASRPTTGTGGTGELFF.

This rearrangement joins TRBV4-2 to TRBJ2-1; perhaps TRBD2 as D (7 bases). Per the germline V gene, CDR1 is LGHNA and CDR2 is YNFKEQ. CDR3 length: 18 amino acids. V lost 0 bases to trimming and J lost 8 bases, with 23 bases between them. Here the CDR3 DNA reads TGTGCCAGCAGCCAAGATACAGCCGGGGGGCGGGGTTTCGATGAGCAGTTCTTC. Protein sequence: CASSQDTAGGRGFDEQFF.

With respect to this clone: Other DNA sequences in the same sample also yield this CDR3. The V and J genes are TRBV7-9 and TRBJ1-1; TRBD1 might be the D (5 bases). The CDR3 consists of 14 residues. In germline, CDR1 is SEHNR, CDR2 FQNEAQ (reference sequence). The V gene lost 6 bases and the J gene lost 14 bases, with 25 bases spanning the gap. CDR3 DNA sequence: TGTGCCAGCAGACCCGGGACGGTAAGGTTGGCAGCCTTCTTT. It translates to CASRPGTVRLAAFF.

The CDR3 protein is CASSIHARGLLNTEAFF. The CDR3 DNA reads TGTGCCAGTAGTATCCACGCCCGGGGCCTGCTGAACACTGAAGCTTTCTTT. The rearrangement uses TRBV19 and TRBJ1-1, with TRBD1 as a possible D gene (5 bases). This CDR3 is 17 amino acids long. The germline gives CDR1 LNHDA, CDR2 SQIVND (reference sequence). Trimming left V 3 bases short and J 0 bases short, with 17 bases between.

This clone came up once. This chain uses TRBV4-2 with TRBJ1-2, with no clear D. Germline assignment: CDR1 LGHNA and CDR2 YNFKEQ. V shed 0 bases and J shed 8 bases, with 10 bases lying between them. The CDR3 spans 13 residues. CDR3 protein: CASSQDLGFGYTF. The CDR3 coding sequence is TGTGCCAGCAGCCAAGATTTAGGGTTCGGCTACACCTTC.

The rearrangement uses TRBV6-6 and TRBJ2-5, with TRBD2 matching over 8 bases. This CDR3 spans 14 amino acids. Germline V gene lookup returns CDR1 MNHNY and CDR2 SVGAGI (reference sequence). The ends lost 8 bases at V and 5 bases at J; junction bases unmatched: 10. In DNA, the CDR3 is TGTGCCAGCCGGAGTAGCGGGGCTACGGAGACCCAGTACTTC. Its protein product is CASRSSGATETQYF.

The V call is TRBV27, the J call TRBJ1-1; possibly TRBD1 for D (6 bases). CDR3 size: 13 residues. V dropped 9 bases and J dropped 6 bases, with 17 bases sitting between them. Per the germline V gene, CDR1 is MNHEY and CDR2 is SMNVEV (reference sequence). CDR3 sequence reads: CASNRVGSPEAFF. The DNA of the CDR3 is TGTGCCAGTAACAGGGTAGGGTCCCCTGAAGCTTTCTTT.

The rearrangement links TRBV7-2 to TRBJ2-1; D is unclear. The germline CDR1 and CDR2 sequences are SGHTA and FQGNSA. Between the trimmed V and J ends, which lost 3 bases and 0 bases, there was a span of 9 bases. The CDR3 length is 15 residues. The CDR3 loop reads CASSLGYGSYNEQFF. The DNA for the CDR3 is TGTGCCAGCAGCTTGGGTTACGGCTCCTACAATGAGCAGTTCTTC.

CDR3 protein: CASSLIQGPNTGELFF. CDR3 coding DNA: TGTGCCAGCAGCTTGATTCAGGGGCCGAACACCGGGGAGCTGTTTTTT. The chain uses TRBV5-4 and TRBJ2-2, with D maybe TRBD1 (6 bases). Germline assignment: CDR1 SGHNT and CDR2 YYREEE (reference sequence). The V and J ends lost 1 base and 0 bases respectively, with 10 bases between them. The CDR3 runs to 16 residues.

The chain joins TRBV30 to TRBJ1-1; D remains ambiguous. The V and J ends lost 5 bases and 1 base respectively, with 8 bases between them. Germline CDR1 GTSNPN, CDR2 SVGIG (reference sequence). The CDR3 spans 12 residues. In DNA form, the CDR3 reads TGTGCCTGGGGGCTGGGGAACACTGAAGCTTTCTTT. Its protein is CAWGLGNTEAFF.

The chain carries TRBV5-1 and TRBJ2-2; 8 bases line up with TRBD1. Germline-derived CDR1 and CDR2 are SGHRS and YFSETQ. V lost 2 bases and J lost 2; bases outside the gene matches: 5. This CDR3 is built from 16 residues. Here the CDR3 DNA reads TGCGCCAGCAGCTTCCGGGACAGGATTAACACCGGGGAGCTGTTTTTT. This translates into CASSFRDRINTGELFF. The complete variable domain, with remaining parts taken from reference TRBV5-1 and TRBJ2-2, reads KAGVTQTPRYLIKTRGQQVTLSCSPISGHRSVSWYQQTPGQGLQFLFEYFSETQRNKGNFPGRFSGRQFSNSRSEMNVSTLELGDSALYLCASSFRDRINTGELFFGEGSRLTVL.

This CDR3 is CASSMQLNYGYTF. The CDR3 DNA reads TGTGCCAGCAGTATGCAGCTTAACTATGGCTACACCTTC. V and J are TRBV27 and TRBJ1-2; no reliable D call. Trimming pared 5 bases from V and 1 base from J, leaving 8 bases between. The CDR3 contains 13 residues. CDR1 and CDR2 from the germline V gene are MNHEY and SMNVEV (reference sequence).

The V and J genes are TRBV9 and TRBJ2-5; 11 nucleotides agree with TRBD2. The length of the CDR3 is 15 residues. The germline V gene encodes CDR1 SGDLS and CDR2 YYNGEE. The trim removed 1 base at V and 3 bases at J, leaving 2 bases unmatched. The CDR3 sequence: CASSVSGLAEETQYF. CDR3 coding DNA: TGTGCCAGCAGCGTATCGGGACTAGCGGAAGAGACCCAGTACTTC.

By share, this clone ranks as medium-sized. The gene calls are TRBV10-3 and TRBJ1-5, with unresolved D. Trimming pared 6 bases from V and 2 bases from J, leaving 8 bases between. CDR1 is ENHRY, CDR2 SYGVKD, per germline. This CDR3 has 13 residues. CDR3: CAISPEGNQPQHF. As DNA, the CDR3 is TGTGCCATCAGCCCGGAGGGCAATCAGCCCCAGCATTTT.

This chain uses TRBV4-1 with TRBJ1-4; no clear D gene. Looked up from germline, CDR1 is MGHRA and CDR2 is YSYEKL. The CDR3 extends over 14 amino acids. V gave up 1 base and J gave up 4 bases, with 7 bases separating them. The CDR3 loop is CASSQGPLNEKLFF. The CDR3 nucleotides read TGCGCCAGCAGCCAAGGGCCCCTTAATGAAAAACTGTTTTTT.

This chain connects TRBV6-6 to TRBJ1-2, with 7 bases aligning to TRBD1. Germline CDR1 reads MNHNY; CDR2 reads SVGAGI (reference sequence). The trim removed 3 bases at V and 5 bases at J, leaving 9 bases unmatched. The length of the CDR3 is 15 residues. CDR3 sequence reads: CASSYSDREGYGYTF. The CDR3, as DNA: TGTGCCAGCAGTTATTCCGACAGGGAAGGATATGGCTACACCTTC.